This T cell receptor (beta chain) was recorded in a study of CD8+ T cells in alopecia areata. In the study overall: A regimen of oral tofacitinib, 5 to 10 mg twice daily, was given to treated patients.

cDNA prepared by RNA extraction and subsequent reverse transcription served as the template for sequencing. Generated by immunoSEQ multiplex PCR, the TCRdb table keeps only in-frame clones and is missing some. The table records 9,000 to 13,000 clones, around 59% of them present only once. Punch biopsies of lesional scalp, plus peripheral blood, were taken from alopecia areata patients. The CDR3 has 14 amino acids. CDR1 and CDR2 from the germline V gene are ENHRY and SYGVKD. Trimming took 3 bases from V and 0 from J, leaving 6 bases between them. V gene TRBV10-3 combines with J gene TRBJ2-1; D is unclear. This sequence was found in a human donor with alopecia areata. The input for sequencing was skin, taken at week 0. This CDR3 reads CAISDWGSYNEQFF. The CDR3 nucleotides read TGTGCCATCAGTGACTGGGGCTCCTACAATGAGCAGTTCTTC.